One and the same sample provided the 14 T cell receptor beta chains below, sequenced in a study of Ad26.COV2.S vaccination and SARS-CoV-2 variants. Assay: immunoSEQ multiplex PCR; the TCRdb copy retains only in-frame clones and omits some. The sample contains about 480,000 clones, roughly 89% of which appear only once. The treatment here: about 20 received Ad26.COV2.S at low or high dose, single or two shots; roughly five received placebo; per-sample allocation not given. All samples were drawn on day 63, counting from the first vaccine or placebo injection. Material: peripheral blood, obtained in a trial of Ad26.COV2.S vaccine versus placebo. The receptors derive from a person between 18 and 65 years old who received the Ad26.COV2.S COVID-19 vaccine or a placebo.

V and J are TRBV25-1 and TRBJ1-2, with a possible D match to TRBD1 (5 bases). The CDR3 has 16 amino acids. The germline V and J ends were trimmed by 1 base and 5 bases, with 17 bases remaining between them. The germline CDR1 and CDR2 sequences are MGHDK and SYGVNS. The CDR3 DNA is TGTGCCAGCAGTGAATTAGTGGCCGGGAGGGGATATGGCTACACCTTC. Its protein is CASSELVAGRGYGYTF.

The chain has TRBV28 and TRBJ2-7, with D hard to call. This CDR3 is built from 12 residues. Germline values: CDR1 MDHEN, CDR2 SYDVKM. Here the CDR3 reads CAGGSSSYEQYF. For the CDR3, the DNA is TGTGCAGGTGGGTCCAGCTCCTACGAGCAGTACTTC. The whole variable domain, remainder taken from reference TRBV28 and TRBJ2-7, is DVKVTQSSRYLVKRTGEKVFLECVQDMDHENMFWYRQDPGLGLRLIYFSYDVKMKEKGDIPEGYSVSREKKERFSLILESASTNQTSMYLCAGGSSSYEQYFGPGTRLTVT.

The chain links TRBV13 to TRBJ2-1; 11 bases match TRBD2. The germline CDR1 and CDR2 sequences are PRHDT and FYEKMQ (reference sequence). The CDR3 loop spans 17 amino acids. With V trimmed by 5 bases and J by 6 bases, 12 bases remained unmatched. The CDR3 DNA reads TGTGCCAGCAGCCCGAGAGCCCTAGCGGGAGGCCGCAATGAGCAGTTCTTC. This gives the protein CASSPRALAGGRNEQFF.

This sequence joins TRBV10-3 and TRBJ2-3; 8 bases map to TRBD2. Germline assignment: CDR1 ENHRY and CDR2 SYGVKD. V lost 3 bases to trimming and J lost 5 bases; unmatched junction nucleotides: 7. This CDR3 is built from 15 residues. This CDR3 is CAISDPGTSGDTQYF. Here the CDR3 DNA reads TGTGCCATCAGTGACCCTGGGACTAGTGGAGATACGCAGTATTTT.

The chain links TRBV6-5 to TRBJ2-3; D gene uncertain. The CDR3 consists of 13 residues. The V end was cut by 4 bases, the J end by 1 base, with 6 bases between. Germline-derived CDR1 and CDR2 are MNHEY and SVGAGI. The CDR3 DNA is TGTGCCAGCAGTTTTAGAGGCACAGATACGCAGTATTTT. It specifies CASSFRGTDTQYF.

This chain connects TRBV5-1 to TRBJ2-1; D gene uncertain. The CDR3 runs 19 residues. V lost 0 bases, J lost 2 bases, and 21 bases lay in between. Germline V CDR1 and CDR2: SGHRS, YFSETQ. DNA for the CDR3: TGCGCCAGCAGCTTGGGGTATAACCCCACAAATCCCGCCTACAATGAGCAGTTCTTC. It specifies CASSLGYNPTNPAYNEQFF.

The CDR3 region is CATRRARDMPYEQYF. The CDR3 DNA sequence: TGTGCCACCCGCCGGGCTCGGGACATGCCCTACGAGCAGTACTTC. The chain recombines TRBV6-5 with TRBJ2-7, with D possibly being TRBD1 (6 bases). V dropped 10 bases and J dropped 2 bases, with 21 bases sitting between them. CDR1 and CDR2 (germline): MNHEY, SVGAGI. The CDR3 spans 15 residues.

The chain's CDR3 is CASTPGQGRGYTF. In DNA form, the CDR3 reads TGTGCCAGCACACCGGGACAGGGTCGGGGCTACACCTTC. The chain couples TRBV28 to TRBJ1-2; 9 bases fit TRBD1. With V trimmed by 7 bases and J by 8 bases, 8 bases remained unmatched. Germline values: CDR1 MDHEN, CDR2 SYDVKM. The CDR3 loop spans 13 amino acids.

J is TRBJ1-6 and V is TRBV30; D unresolved. CDR3 length: 13 residues. CDR1 is GTSNPN, CDR2 SVGIG, per germline (reference sequence). V lost 3 bases to trimming and J lost 7 bases, with 10 bases between them. CDR3: CAWSVSENSPLHF. The CDR3 nucleotides are TGTGCCTGGAGCGTGTCGGAAAATTCACCCCTCCACTTT.

In regard to this clone: Germline is not matched at one junction end, which may reflect a read error. The chain combines TRBV6-2 or TRBV6-3 with TRBJ1-2; 8 bases match TRBD1. The CDR3 extends over 14 amino acids. Looked up from germline, CDR1 is MNHEY and CDR2 is SVGEGT. Written as DNA, the CDR3 is TGTGCCAGCAGTCACTCAGGACAGGGCAGTGGCTACACCTTC. Its translation: CASSHSGQGSGYTF.

V and J are TRBV18 and TRBJ1-5, with 9 bases fitting TRBD1. From germline, CDR1 is KGHSH and CDR2 LQKENI. The CDR3 sequence is 20 residues long. The trim removed 1 base at V and 1 base at J, leaving 14 bases unmatched. The CDR3 DNA sequence: TGTGCCAGCTCACCACTCCCCCCGACACAGGGGGCAAGAAGCAATCAGCCCCAGCATTTT. Its protein product is CASSPLPPTQGARSNQPQHF.

This clone has more than one count but fewer than ten. The chain combines TRBV6-5 with TRBJ1-2, with D maybe TRBD1 (5 bases). Trimming took 0 bases from V and 7 from J, leaving 18 bases between them. Germline V CDR1 and CDR2: MNHEY, SVGAGI. The CDR3 contains 16 residues. CDR3 protein: CASSYSPARERSGYTF. For the CDR3, the DNA is TGTGCCAGCAGTTACTCGCCGGCCAGGGAAAGGAGTGGCTACACCTTC.

This clone was recorded only once. This rearrangement joins TRBV5-8 to TRBJ1-2; D uncertain. The CDR3 extends over 15 amino acids. The V gene lost 4 bases and the J gene lost 4 bases, with 17 bases spanning the gap. Germline lookup yields CDR1 SGHTS and CDR2 YDEGEE. Here the CDR3 DNA reads TGTGCCAGCAGCCACGGCGGGATTATGGTCTATGGCTACACCTTC. Protein sequence: CASSHGGIMVYGYTF. Full variable domain (rest looked up from reference TRBV5-8 and TRBJ1-2): EAGVTQSPTHLIKTRGQQATLRCSPISGHTSVYWYQQALGLGLQFLLWYDEGEERNRGNFPPRFSGRQFPNYSSELNVNALELEDSALYLCASSHGGIMVYGYTFGSGTRLTVV.

The rearrangement joins TRBV10-3 to TRBJ2-7, with D possibly being TRBD1 or TRBD2 (5 bases each). The CDR3 has 11 amino acids. The germline gives CDR1 ENHRY, CDR2 SYGVKD. V was cut by 6 bases and J by 5 bases, with 8 bases left in between. CDR3 DNA: TGTGCCATCAGCCGAGGGGACGAGCAGTACTTC. This codes for CAISRGDEQYF.